The sequence of this T cell receptor (beta chain) was determined in a study of T cell changes during pregnancy in multiple sclerosis. The CDR3 is 17 amino acids. V trimming: 2 bases; J trimming: 3 bases; junction bases outside the gene matches: 10. This clone was recorded only once. This table comes from immunoSEQ multiplex PCR, and its TCRdb copy is limited to in-frame clones, with some not included. The table shows about 48,000 clones, with approximately 92% occurring only once. This TCR was recovered from a female donor in good health, enrolled as a control in a pregnancy study. The V call is TRBV23-1, the J call TRBJ1-1; 9 nucleotides line up with TRBD1. TRBV23-1 is reported as an ORF; its role is uncertain. Sequenced material: CD4+ T cells from peripheral blood mononuclear cells, taken in the second trimester of pregnancy. The chain's CDR3 is CASSQGTGQMVDTEAFF. The CDR3 nucleotides read TGCGCCAGCAGTCAAGGGACAGGGCAGATGGTAGACACTGAAGCTTTCTTT.